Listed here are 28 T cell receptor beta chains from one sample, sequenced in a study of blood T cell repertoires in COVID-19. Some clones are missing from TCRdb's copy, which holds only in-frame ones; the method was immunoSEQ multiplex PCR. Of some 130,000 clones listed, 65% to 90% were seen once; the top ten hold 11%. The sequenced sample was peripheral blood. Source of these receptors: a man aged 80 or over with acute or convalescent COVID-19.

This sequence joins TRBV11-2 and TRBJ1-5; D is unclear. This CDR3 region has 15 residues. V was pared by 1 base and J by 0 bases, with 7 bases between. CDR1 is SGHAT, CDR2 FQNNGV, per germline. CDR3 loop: CASSLAGVSNQPQHF. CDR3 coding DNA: TGTGCCAGCAGCTTAGCCGGTGTTAGCAATCAGCCCCAGCATTTT. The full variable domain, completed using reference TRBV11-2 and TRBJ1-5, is EAGVAQSPRYKIIEKRQSVAFWCNPISGHATLYWYQQILGQGPKLLIQFQNNGVVDDSQLPKDRFSAERLKGVDSTLKIQPAKLEDSAVYLCASSLAGVSNQPQHFGDGTRLSIL.

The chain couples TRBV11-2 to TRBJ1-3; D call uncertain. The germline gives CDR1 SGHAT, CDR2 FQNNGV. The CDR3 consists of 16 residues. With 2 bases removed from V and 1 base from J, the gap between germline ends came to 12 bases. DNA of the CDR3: TGTGCCAGCAGCTTATACACCCAGACTTCTGGAAACACCATATATTTT. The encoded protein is CASSLYTQTSGNTIYF.

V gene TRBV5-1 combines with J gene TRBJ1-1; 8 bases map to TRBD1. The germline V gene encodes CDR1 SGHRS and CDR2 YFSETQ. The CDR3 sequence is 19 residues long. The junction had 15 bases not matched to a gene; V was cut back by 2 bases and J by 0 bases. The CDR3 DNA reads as TGCGCCAGCAGCTTTGGACAGGGAAGGGTCCGAGGGTTGAACACTGAAGCTTTCTTT. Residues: CASSFGQGRVRGLNTEAFF.

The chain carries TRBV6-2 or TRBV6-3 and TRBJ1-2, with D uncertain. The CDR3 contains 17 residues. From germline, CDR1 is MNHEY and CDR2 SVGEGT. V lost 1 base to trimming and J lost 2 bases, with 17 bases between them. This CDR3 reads CASSYFLQQNINYGYTF. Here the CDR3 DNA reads TGTGCCAGCAGTTACTTCCTCCAACAGAACATCAACTATGGCTACACCTTC.

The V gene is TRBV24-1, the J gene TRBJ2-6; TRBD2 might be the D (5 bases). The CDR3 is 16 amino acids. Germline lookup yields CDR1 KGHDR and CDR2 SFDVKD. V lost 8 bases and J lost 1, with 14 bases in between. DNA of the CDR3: TGTGCCACCACAAAGAGCGGAAAATCTGGGGCCAACGTCCTGACTTTC. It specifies CATTKSGKSGANVLTF.

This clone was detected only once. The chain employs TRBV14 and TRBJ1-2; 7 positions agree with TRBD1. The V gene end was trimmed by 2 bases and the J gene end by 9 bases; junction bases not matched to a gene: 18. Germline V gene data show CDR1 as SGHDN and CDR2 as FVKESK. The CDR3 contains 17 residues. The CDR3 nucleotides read TGTGCCAGCAGCCAACGATTATCACAGGGGTTGTCTCGTAGCTACACCTTC. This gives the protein CASSQRLSQGLSRSYTF.

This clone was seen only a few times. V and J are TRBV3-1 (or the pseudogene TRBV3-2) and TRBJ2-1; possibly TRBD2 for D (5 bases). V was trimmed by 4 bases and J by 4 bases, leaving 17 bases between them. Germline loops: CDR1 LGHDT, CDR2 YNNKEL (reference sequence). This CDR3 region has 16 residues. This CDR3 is CASSPRERFLYNEQFF. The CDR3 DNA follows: TGTGCCAGCAGCCCCCGGGAACGGTTCCTTTACAATGAGCAGTTCTTC.

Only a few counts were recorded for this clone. The CDR3 sequence is CASSLAGLAYEQYF. DNA of the CDR3: TGTGCCAGCAGCTTAGCGGGACTAGCCTACGAGCAGTACTTC. This chain connects TRBV7-8 to TRBJ2-7, with TRBD2 matching 8 bases. Germline values: CDR1 SGHVS, CDR2 FQNEAQ. CDR3 length: 14 amino acids. The trim removed 0 bases at V and 2 bases at J, leaving 0 bases unmatched.

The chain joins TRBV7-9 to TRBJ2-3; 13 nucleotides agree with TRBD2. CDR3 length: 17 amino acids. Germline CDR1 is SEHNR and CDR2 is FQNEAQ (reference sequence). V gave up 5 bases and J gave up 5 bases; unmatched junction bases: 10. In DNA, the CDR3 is TGTGCCAGCAGCGCGGGAACTAGCGGGAGGGCCATAGATACGCAGTATTTT. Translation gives CASSAGTSGRAIDTQYF. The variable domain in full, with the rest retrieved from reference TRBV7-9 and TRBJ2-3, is DTGVSQNPRHKITKRGQNVTFRCDPISEHNRLYWYRQTLGQGPEFLTYFQNEAQLEKSRLLSDRFSAERPKGSFSTLEIQRTEQGDSAMYLCASSAGTSGRAIDTQYFGPGTRLTVL.

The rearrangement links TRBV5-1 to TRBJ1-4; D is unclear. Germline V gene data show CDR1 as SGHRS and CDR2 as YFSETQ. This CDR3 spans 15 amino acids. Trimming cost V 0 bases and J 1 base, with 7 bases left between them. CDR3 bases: TGCGCCAGCAGCTTGGCCCGGGGAACTAATGAAAAACTGTTTTTT. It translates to CASSLARGTNEKLFF.

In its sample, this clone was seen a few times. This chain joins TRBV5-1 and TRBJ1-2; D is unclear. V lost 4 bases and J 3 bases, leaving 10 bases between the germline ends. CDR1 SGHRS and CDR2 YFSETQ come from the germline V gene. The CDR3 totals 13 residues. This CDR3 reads CASSPRPDYGYTF. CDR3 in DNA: TGCGCCAGCAGCCCCAGGCCAGACTATGGCTACACCTTC.

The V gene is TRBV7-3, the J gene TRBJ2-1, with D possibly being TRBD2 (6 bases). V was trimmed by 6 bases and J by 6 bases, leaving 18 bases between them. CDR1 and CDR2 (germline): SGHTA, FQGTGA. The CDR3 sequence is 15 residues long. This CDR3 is CASSQSIGSVNEQFF. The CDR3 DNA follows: TGTGCCAGCAGTCAGAGCATCGGGAGCGTCAATGAGCAGTTCTTC.

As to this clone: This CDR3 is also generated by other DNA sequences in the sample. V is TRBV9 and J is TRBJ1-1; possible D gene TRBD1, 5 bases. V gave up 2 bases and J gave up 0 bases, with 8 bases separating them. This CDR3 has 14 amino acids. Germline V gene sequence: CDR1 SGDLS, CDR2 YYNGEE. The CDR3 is CASSVGLMNTEAFF. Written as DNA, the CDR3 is TGTGCCAGCAGCGTGGGACTTATGAACACTGAAGCTTTCTTT.

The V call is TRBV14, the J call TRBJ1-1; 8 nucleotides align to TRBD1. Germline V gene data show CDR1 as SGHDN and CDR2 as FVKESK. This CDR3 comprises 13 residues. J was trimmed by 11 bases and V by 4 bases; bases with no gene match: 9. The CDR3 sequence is CASSLQDTGGAFF. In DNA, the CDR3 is TGTGCCAGCAGCCTCCAAGATACAGGGGGTGCTTTCTTT.

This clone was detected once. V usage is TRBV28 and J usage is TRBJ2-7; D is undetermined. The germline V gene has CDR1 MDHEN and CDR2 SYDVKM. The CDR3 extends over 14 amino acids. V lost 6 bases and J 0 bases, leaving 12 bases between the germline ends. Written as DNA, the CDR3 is TGTGCCAGCAGAAATCCCTCCCGCTCCTACGAGCAGTACTTC. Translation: CASRNPSRSYEQYF.

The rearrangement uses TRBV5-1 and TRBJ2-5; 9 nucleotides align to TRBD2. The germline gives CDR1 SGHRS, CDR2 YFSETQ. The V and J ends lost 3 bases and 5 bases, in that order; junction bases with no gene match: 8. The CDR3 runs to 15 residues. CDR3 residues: CASSSAGGPGETQYF. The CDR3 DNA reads TGCGCCAGCAGCTCGGCGGGGGGGCCCGGTGAGACCCAGTACTTC. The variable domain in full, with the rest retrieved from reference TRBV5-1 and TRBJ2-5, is KAGVTQTPRYLIKTRGQQVTLSCSPISGHRSVSWYQQTPGQGLQFLFEYFSETQRNKGNFPGRFSGRQFSNSRSEMNVSTLELGDSALYLCASSSAGGPGETQYFGPGTRLLVL.

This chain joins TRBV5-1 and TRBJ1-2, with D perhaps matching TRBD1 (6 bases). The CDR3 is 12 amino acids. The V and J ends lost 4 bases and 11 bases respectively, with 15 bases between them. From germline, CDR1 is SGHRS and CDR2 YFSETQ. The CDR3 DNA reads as TGCGCCAGCAGCCTCGGGGACACTCCATACACCTTC. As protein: CASSLGDTPYTF.

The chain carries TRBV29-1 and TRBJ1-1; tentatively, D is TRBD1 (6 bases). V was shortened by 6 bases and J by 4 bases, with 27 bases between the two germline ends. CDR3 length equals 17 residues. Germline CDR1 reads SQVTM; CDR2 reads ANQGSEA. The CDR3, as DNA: TGCAGCGTGACTTTAAGGAACAGGGATGAGGGGAGCACTGAAGCTTTCTTT. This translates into CSVTLRNRDEGSTEAFF.

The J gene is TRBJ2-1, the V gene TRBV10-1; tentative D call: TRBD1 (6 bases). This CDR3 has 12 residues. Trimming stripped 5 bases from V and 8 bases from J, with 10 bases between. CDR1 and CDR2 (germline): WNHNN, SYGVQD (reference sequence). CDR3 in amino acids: CASSHQGYEQFF. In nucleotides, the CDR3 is TGCGCCAGCAGTCATCAGGGGTATGAGCAGTTCTTC.

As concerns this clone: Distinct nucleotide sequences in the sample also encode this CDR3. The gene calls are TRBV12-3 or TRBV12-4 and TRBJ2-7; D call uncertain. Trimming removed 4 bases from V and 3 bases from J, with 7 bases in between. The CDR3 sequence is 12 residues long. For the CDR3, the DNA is TGTGCCAGCAGTTCTACCGGCTACGAGCAGTACTTC. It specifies CASSSTGYEQYF.

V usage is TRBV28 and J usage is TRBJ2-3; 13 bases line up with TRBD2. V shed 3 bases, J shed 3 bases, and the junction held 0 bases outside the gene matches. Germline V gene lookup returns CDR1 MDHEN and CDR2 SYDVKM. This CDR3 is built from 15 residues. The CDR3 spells CASSLTSGRTDTQYF. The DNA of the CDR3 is TGTGCCAGCAGTTTGACTAGCGGGAGGACAGATACGCAGTATTTT.

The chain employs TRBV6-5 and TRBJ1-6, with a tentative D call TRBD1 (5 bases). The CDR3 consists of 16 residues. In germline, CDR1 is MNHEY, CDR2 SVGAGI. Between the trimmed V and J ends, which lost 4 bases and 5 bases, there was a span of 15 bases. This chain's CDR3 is CASSWGGTTNNSPLHF. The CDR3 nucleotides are TGTGCCAGCAGTTGGGGGGGGACCACTAATAATTCACCCCTCCACTTT.

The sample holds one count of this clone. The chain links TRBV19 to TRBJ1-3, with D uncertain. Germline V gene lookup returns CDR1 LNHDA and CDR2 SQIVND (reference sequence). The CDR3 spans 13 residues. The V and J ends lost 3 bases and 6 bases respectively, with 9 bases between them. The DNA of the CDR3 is TGTGCCAGTAGTATCCGTGCGGCAAACACCATATATTTT. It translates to CASSIRAANTIYF.

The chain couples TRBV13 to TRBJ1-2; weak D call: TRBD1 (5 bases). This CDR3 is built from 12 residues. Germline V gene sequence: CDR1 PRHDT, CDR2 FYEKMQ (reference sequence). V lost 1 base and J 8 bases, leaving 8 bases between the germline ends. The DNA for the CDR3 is TGTGCCAGCAGCTTAGTACGGGGGGGCTACACCTTC. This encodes CASSLVRGGYTF.

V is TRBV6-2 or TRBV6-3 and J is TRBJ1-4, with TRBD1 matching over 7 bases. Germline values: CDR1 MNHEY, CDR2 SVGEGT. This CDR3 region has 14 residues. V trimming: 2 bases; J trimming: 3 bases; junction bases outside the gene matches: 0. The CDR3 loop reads CASSYGQANEKLFF. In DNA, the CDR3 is TGTGCCAGCAGTTACGGACAGGCTAATGAAAAACTGTTTTTT.

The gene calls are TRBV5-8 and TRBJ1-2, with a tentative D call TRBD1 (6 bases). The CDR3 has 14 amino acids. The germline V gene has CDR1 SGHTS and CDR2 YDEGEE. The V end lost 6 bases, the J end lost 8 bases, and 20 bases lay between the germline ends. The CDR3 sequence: CASTLTGSGRGYTF. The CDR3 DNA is TGTGCCAGCACCTTAACAGGGAGTGGTAGAGGCTACACCTTC. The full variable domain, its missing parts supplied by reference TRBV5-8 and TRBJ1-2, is EAGVTQSPTHLIKTRGQQATLRCSPISGHTSVYWYQQALGLGLQFLLWYDEGEERNRGNFPPRFSGRQFPNYSSELNVNALELEDSALYLCASTLTGSGRGYTFGSGTRLTVV.

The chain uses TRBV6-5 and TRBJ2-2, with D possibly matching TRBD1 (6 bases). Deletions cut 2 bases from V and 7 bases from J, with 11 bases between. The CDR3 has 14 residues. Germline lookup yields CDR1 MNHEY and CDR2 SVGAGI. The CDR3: CASSYRQGHGELFF. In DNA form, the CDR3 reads TGTGCCAGCAGTTACAGGCAGGGGCACGGGGAGCTGTTTTTT.

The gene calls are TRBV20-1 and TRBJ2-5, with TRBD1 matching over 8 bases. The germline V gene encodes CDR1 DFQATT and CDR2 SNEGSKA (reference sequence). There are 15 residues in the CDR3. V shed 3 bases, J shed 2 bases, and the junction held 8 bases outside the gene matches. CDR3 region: CSASREGTGQETQYF. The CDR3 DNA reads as TGCAGTGCTAGTCGTGAGGGGACAGGTCAAGAGACCCAGTACTTC.